These T cell receptor beta chains were read from a single sample in a study of cytomegalovirus exposure and HLA in healthy donors. The table came from immunoSEQ multiplex PCR; TCRdb's copy has only in-frame clones and leaves some out. The sample contains about 50,000 clones, roughly 80% of which appear only once. What was sequenced was PBMCs. These receptors all come from a middle-aged woman in good health and CMV-seropositive. Both conserved end residues are part of each CDR3. Fields, in order: D gene, J gene, V gene, clone size, CDR3 protein, CDR3 DNA. A D gene is named only where the DNA matches it firmly. Clone size is stated in some rows and not others, as once, few, many or a class when expanded.

d_call: TRBD1
j_call: TRBJ1-1
v_call: TRBV7-6
clone_size: few
cdr3_aa: CASSLNRGNTEAFF
cdr3_nt: TGTGCCAGCAGCTTGAACAGGGGGAACACTGAAGCTTTCTTT

d_call: NA
j_call: TRBJ1-5
v_call: TRBV2
clone_size: NA
cdr3_aa: CASSDQGPGNQPQHF
cdr3_nt: TGTGCCAGCAGTGACCAGGGCCCTGGAAATCAGCCCCAGCATTTT

d_call: NA
j_call: TRBJ1-6
v_call: TRBV13
clone_size: NA
cdr3_aa: CASSARESQSPLHF
cdr3_nt: TGTGCCAGCAGCGCCCGGGAGTCCCAGTCACCCCTCCACTTT

d_call: NA
j_call: TRBJ2-7
v_call: TRBV29-1
clone_size: NA
cdr3_aa: CSVLEGSYEQYF
cdr3_nt: TGCAGCGTCCTAGAAGGCTCTTACGAGCAGTACTTC

d_call: TRBD2
j_call: TRBJ2-1
v_call: TRBV6-5
clone_size: few
cdr3_aa: CASSPGTKYYNEQFF
cdr3_nt: TGTGCCAGCAGTCCCGGGACTAAATACTACAATGAGCAGTTCTTC

d_call: NA
j_call: TRBJ2-2
v_call: TRBV7-9
clone_size: NA
cdr3_aa: CASSSSGRSAGTGELFF
cdr3_nt: TGTGCCAGCAGCTCCTCAGGCCGTAGCGCGGGCACCGGGGAGCTGTTTTTT

d_call: TRBD1
j_call: TRBJ1-5
v_call: TRBV5-1
clone_size: NA
cdr3_aa: CASSLSPDRDSNQPQHF
cdr3_nt: TGCGCCAGCAGCTTGTCGCCGGACAGGGATAGCAATCAGCCCCAGCATTTT

d_call: TRBD2
j_call: TRBJ2-7
v_call: TRBV10-3
clone_size: NA
cdr3_aa: CAISGGTSGGAYEQYF
cdr3_nt: TGTGCCATCAGTGGGGGGACTAGCGGGGGGGCTTACGAGCAGTACTTC

d_call: TRBD1
j_call: TRBJ2-7
v_call: TRBV18
clone_size: NA
cdr3_aa: CASSPRDRAHEQYF
cdr3_nt: TGTGCCAGCTCTCCTCGGGACAGGGCCCACGAGCAGTACTTC

d_call: TRBD1
j_call: TRBJ2-2
v_call: TRBV6-1
clone_size: NA
cdr3_aa: CASSERDRLTGELFF
cdr3_nt: TGTGCCAGCAGTGAACGGGACAGACTCACCGGGGAGCTGTTTTTT

d_call: TRBD1
j_call: TRBJ2-7
v_call: TRBV7-9
clone_size: NA
cdr3_aa: CASSLGDRGGEQYF
cdr3_nt: TGTGCCAGCAGCTTAGGTGACAGGGGAGGCGAGCAGTACTTC

d_call: NA
j_call: TRBJ2-7
v_call: TRBV7-6
clone_size: few
cdr3_aa: CASSQPGTPYEQYF
cdr3_nt: TGTGCCAGCAGCCAGCCGGGAACTCCCTACGAGCAGTACTTC

d_call: NA
j_call: TRBJ2-2
v_call: TRBV9
clone_size: once
cdr3_aa: CASSLTGNTGELFF
cdr3_nt: TGTGCCAGCAGCTTGACAGGGAACACCGGGGAGCTGTTTTTT

d_call: TRBD1
j_call: TRBJ2-7
v_call: TRBV19
clone_size: NA
cdr3_aa: CASSTGQGYGSWYF
cdr3_nt: TGTGCCAGTAGTACAGGACAGGGGTACGGGAGCTGGTACTTC

d_call: NA
j_call: TRBJ1-1
v_call: TRBV4-1
clone_size: medium-sized
cdr3_aa: CASSQETGNYEAFF
cdr3_nt: TGCGCCAGCAGCCAGGAGACAGGTAACTATGAAGCTTTCTTT

d_call: TRBD1
j_call: TRBJ1-6
v_call: TRBV2
clone_size: once
cdr3_aa: CASSAEGQGMGKSPLHF
cdr3_nt: TGTGCCAGCAGTGCAGAGGGACAGGGTATGGGAAAATCACCCCTCCACTTT

d_call: NA
j_call: TRBJ2-5
v_call: TRBV30
clone_size: NA
cdr3_aa: CAWETYQETQYF
cdr3_nt: TGTGCCTGGGAGACATACCAAGAGACCCAGTACTTC

d_call: NA
j_call: TRBJ2-1
v_call: TRBV9
clone_size: NA
cdr3_aa: CASSVISVNNEQFF
cdr3_nt: TGTGCCAGCAGCGTAATAAGCGTTAACAATGAGCAGTTCTTC

d_call: TRBD2
j_call: TRBJ2-7
v_call: TRBV10-2
clone_size: NA
cdr3_aa: CATSRGDQAYEQYF
cdr3_nt: TGCGCCACTAGTCGGGGGGACCAGGCCTACGAGCAGTACTTC

d_call: TRBD1
j_call: TRBJ1-4
v_call: TRBV18
clone_size: NA
cdr3_aa: CASSTGVMTNEKLFF
cdr3_nt: TGTGCCAGCTCAACAGGGGTTATGACTAATGAAAAACTGTTTTTT

d_call: NA
j_call: TRBJ2-3
v_call: TRBV14
clone_size: NA
cdr3_aa: CASSQVAVTTGGGTQYF
cdr3_nt: TGTGCCAGCAGCCAAGTAGCCGTGACGACGGGTGGCGGAACGCAGTATTTT

d_call: NA
j_call: TRBJ2-6
v_call: TRBV9
clone_size: NA
cdr3_aa: CASSVSGSGANVLTF
cdr3_nt: TGTGCCAGCAGCGTTTCAGGGTCGGGGGCCAACGTCCTGACTTTC

d_call: NA
j_call: TRBJ2-7
v_call: TRBV9
clone_size: NA
cdr3_aa: CASSVDGSKSYEQYF
cdr3_nt: TGTGCCAGCAGCGTAGACGGGAGTAAATCCTACGAGCAGTACTTC

d_call: NA
j_call: TRBJ2-7
v_call: TRBV2
clone_size: NA
cdr3_aa: CASRPDRTIYEQYF
cdr3_nt: TGTGCCAGCAGACCAGACAGGACGATCTACGAGCAGTACTTC

d_call: TRBD2
j_call: TRBJ2-5
v_call: TRBV2
clone_size: NA
cdr3_aa: CASSGSRGEKETQYF
cdr3_nt: TGTGCCAGCAGTGGTTCGCGGGGGGAAAAAGAGACCCAGTACTTC

d_call: NA
j_call: TRBJ2-4
v_call: TRBV2
clone_size: NA
cdr3_aa: CAIRTLNIQYF
cdr3_nt: TGTGCCATCCGTACTTTAAACATTCAGTACTTC

d_call: NA
j_call: TRBJ1-2
v_call: TRBV19
clone_size: NA
cdr3_aa: CASREGVYGYTF
cdr3_nt: TGTGCCAGTAGGGAGGGTGTTTATGGCTACACCTTC

d_call: TRBD1
j_call: TRBJ1-3
v_call: TRBV7-6
clone_size: once
cdr3_aa: CASSLRQGGSSGNTIYF
cdr3_nt: TGTGCCAGCAGCTTACGACAGGGTGGAAGCTCTGGAAACACCATATATTTT

d_call: NA
j_call: TRBJ2-7
v_call: TRBV28
clone_size: once
cdr3_aa: CASSLVPLGAYEQYF
cdr3_nt: TGTGCCAGCAGTTTGGTCCCCTTGGGAGCCTACGAGCAGTACTTC